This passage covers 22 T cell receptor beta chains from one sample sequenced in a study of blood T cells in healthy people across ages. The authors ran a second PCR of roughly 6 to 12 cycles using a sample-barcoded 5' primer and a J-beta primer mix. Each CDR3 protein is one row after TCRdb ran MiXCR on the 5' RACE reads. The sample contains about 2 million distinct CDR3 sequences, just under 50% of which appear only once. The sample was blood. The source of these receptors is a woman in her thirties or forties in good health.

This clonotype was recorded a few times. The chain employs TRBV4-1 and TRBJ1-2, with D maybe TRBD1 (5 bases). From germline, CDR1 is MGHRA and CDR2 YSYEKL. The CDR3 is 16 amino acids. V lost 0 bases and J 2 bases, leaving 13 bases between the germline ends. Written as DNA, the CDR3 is TGCGCCAGCAGCCAAGAGGACGGCGGGGGAAACTATGGCTACACCTTC. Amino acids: CASSQEDGGGNYGYTF.

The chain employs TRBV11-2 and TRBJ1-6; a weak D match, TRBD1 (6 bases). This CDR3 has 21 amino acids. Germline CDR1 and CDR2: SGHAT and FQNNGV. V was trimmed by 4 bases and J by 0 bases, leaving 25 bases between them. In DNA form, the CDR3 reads TGTGCCAGCAGCTCGGGAAAAAGGGGGTCCCTAAACTACTCCTATAATTCACCCCTCCACTTT. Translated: CASSSGKRGSLNYSYNSPLHF.

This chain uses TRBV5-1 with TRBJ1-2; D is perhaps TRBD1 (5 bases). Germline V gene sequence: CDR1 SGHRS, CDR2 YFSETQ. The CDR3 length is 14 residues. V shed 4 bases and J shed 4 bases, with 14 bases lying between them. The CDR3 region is CASSIETGLYGYTF. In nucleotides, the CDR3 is TGCGCCAGCAGCATCGAAACAGGCCTCTATGGCTACACCTTC.

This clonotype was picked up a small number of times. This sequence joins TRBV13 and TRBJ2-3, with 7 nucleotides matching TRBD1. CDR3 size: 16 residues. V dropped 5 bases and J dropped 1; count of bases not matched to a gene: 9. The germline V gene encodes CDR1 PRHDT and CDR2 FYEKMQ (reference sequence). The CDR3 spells CASSLGTDQRTDTQYF. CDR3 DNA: TGTGCCAGCAGCCTGGGGACAGATCAACGCACAGATACGCAGTATTTT.

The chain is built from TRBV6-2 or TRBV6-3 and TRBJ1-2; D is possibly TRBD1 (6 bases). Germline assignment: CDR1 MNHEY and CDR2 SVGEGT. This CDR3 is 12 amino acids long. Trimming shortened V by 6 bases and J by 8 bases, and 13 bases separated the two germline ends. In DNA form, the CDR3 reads TGTGCCAGCAGCGCTGCGGGGGCGGGCTACACCTTC. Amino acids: CASSAAGAGYTF.

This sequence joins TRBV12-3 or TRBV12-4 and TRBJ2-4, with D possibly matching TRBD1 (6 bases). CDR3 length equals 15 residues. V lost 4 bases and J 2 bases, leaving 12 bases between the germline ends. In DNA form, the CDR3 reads TGTGCCAGCAGTTCAACACAGGGACCCAAAAACATTCAGTACTTC. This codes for CASSSTQGPKNIQYF.

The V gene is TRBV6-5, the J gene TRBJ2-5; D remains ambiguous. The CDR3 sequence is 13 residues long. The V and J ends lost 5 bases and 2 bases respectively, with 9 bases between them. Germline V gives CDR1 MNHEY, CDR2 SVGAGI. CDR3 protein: CASSHWGQETQYF. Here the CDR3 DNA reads TGTGCCAGCAGTCACTGGGGACAAGAGACCCAGTACTTC.

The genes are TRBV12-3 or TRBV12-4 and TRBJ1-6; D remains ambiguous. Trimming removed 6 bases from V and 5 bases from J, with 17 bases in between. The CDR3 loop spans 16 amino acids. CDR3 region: CASSGHVLSDNSPLHF. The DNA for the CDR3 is TGTGCCAGCAGCGGTCACGTCCTCTCGGATAATTCACCCCTCCACTTT.

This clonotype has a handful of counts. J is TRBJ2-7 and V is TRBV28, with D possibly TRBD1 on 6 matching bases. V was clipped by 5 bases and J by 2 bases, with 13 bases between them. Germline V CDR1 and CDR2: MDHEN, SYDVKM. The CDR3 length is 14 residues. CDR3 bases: TGTGCCAGCAGTCTCCAGGGGACCCCCTACGAGCAGTACTTC. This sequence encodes CASSLQGTPYEQYF.

The CDR3 region is CASSLQPNTGELFF. The CDR3 DNA reads TGTGCCAGCAGCTTACAGCCGAACACCGGGGAGCTGTTTTTT. V usage is TRBV7-2 and J usage is TRBJ2-2; D gene ambiguous. V was clipped by 2 bases and J by 0 bases, with 4 bases between them. This CDR3 region has 14 residues. In germline, CDR1 is SGHTA, CDR2 FQGNSA.

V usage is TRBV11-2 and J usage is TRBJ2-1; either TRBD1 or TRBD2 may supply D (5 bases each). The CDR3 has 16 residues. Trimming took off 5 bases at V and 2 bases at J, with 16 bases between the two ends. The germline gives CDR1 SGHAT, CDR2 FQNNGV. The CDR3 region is CASSPLVGVAYNEQFF. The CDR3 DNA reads TGTGCCAGCAGCCCGCTTGTGGGGGTCGCCTACAATGAGCAGTTCTTC. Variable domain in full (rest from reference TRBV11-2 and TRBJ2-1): EAGVAQSPRYKIIEKRQSVAFWCNPISGHATLYWYQQILGQGPKLLIQFQNNGVVDDSQLPKDRFSAERLKGVDSTLKIQPAKLEDSAVYLCASSPLVGVAYNEQFFGPGTRLTVL.

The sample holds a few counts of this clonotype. CDR3 nucleotides: TGTGCCAGCAGTCCCGAAGGCGGACCATTCACATACTACGAGCAGTACTTC. Residues: CASSPEGGPFTYYEQYF. The chain carries TRBV6-2 or TRBV6-3 and TRBJ2-7; D remains ambiguous. CDR3 length equals 17 residues. V was trimmed by 5 bases and J by 3 bases, leaving 23 bases between them. The germline V gene encodes CDR1 MNHEY and CDR2 SVGEGT.

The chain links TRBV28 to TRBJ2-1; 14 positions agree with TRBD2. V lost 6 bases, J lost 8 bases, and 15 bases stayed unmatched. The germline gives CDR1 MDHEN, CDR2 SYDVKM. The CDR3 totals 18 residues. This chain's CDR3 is CASSTGTGLTSGGDEQFF. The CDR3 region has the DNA TGTGCCAGCAGCACCGGGACAGGGCTGACTAGCGGGGGGGATGAGCAGTTCTTC.

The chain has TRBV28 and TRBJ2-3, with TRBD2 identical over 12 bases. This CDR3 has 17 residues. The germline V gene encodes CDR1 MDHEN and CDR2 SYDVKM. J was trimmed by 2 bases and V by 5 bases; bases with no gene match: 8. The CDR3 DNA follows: TGTGCCAGCAGTCCCGGACTAGCGGGGTACATCACAGATACGCAGTATTTT. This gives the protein CASSPGLAGYITDTQYF.

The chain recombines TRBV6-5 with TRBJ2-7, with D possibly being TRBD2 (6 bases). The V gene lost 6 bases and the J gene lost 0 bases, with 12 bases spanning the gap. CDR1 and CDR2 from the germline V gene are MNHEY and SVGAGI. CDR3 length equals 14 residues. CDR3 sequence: CASRGGDASYEQYF. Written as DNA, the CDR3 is TGTGCCAGCAGGGGCGGGGACGCCTCCTACGAGCAGTACTTC.

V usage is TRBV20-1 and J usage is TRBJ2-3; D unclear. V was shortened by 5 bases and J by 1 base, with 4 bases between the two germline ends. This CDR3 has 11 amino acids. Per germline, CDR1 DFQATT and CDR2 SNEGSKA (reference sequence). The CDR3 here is CSALGTDTQYF. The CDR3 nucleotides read TGCAGTGCTCTCGGCACAGATACGCAGTATTTT.

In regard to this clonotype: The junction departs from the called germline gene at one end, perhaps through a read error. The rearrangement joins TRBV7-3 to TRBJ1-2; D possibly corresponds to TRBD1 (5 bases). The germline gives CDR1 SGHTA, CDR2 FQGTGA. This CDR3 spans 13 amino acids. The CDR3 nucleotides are TGTGCCAGCAGCTTCGCAGGGAACTATGGCTACAGCTTC. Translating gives CASSFAGNYGYSF.

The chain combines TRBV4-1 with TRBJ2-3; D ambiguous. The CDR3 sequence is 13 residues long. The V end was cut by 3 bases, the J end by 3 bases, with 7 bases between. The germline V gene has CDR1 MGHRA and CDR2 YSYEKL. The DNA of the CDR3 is TGCGCCAGCAGCCACCCGGTGACAGATACGCAGTATTTT. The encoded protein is CASSHPVTDTQYF.

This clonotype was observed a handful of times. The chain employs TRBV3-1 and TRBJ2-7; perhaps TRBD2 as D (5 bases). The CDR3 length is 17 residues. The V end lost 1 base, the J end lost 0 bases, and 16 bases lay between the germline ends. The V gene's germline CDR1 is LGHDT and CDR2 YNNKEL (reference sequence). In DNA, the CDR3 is TGTGCCAGCAGCCAAGGTATTACTCCGGGGAGCTCCTACGAGCAGTACTTC. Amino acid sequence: CASSQGITPGSSYEQYF.

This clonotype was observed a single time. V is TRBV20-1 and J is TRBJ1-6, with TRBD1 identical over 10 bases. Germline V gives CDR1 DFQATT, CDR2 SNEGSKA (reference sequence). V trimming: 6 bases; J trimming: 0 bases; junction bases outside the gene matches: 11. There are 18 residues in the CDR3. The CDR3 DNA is TGCAGTGCCGGGACAGGGGCCGAGACAAGCTCCTATAATTCACCCCTCCACTTT. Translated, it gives CSAGTGAETSSYNSPLHF.

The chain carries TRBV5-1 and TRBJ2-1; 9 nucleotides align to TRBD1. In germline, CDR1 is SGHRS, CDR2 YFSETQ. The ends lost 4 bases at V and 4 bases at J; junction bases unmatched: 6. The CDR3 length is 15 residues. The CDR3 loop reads CASSAGTGKYNEQFF. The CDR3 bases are TGCGCCAGCAGCGCCGGGACAGGGAAATACAATGAGCAGTTCTTC.

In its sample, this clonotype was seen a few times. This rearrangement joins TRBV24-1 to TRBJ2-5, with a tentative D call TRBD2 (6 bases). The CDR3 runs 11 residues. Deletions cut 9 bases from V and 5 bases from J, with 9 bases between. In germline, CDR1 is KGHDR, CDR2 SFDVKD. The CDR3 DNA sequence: TGTGCCACCCGGGAGCTCGAGACCCAGTACTTC. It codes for CATRELETQYF.